The clone carrying this T cell receptor beta chain was seen just once. Its antigen is not identified. The sort gate was single viable CD3+CD4+CD8-CD45RO+ cells for memory CD4+ T cells. In the study's own analysis: Out-of-frame sequences were removed, leaving 2 million or so distinct TCRbeta sequences. Produced via immunoSEQ multiplex PCR; TCRdb's table is partial and in-frame only. V and J calls and clone size are copied from that table; D and trimming were computed from the DNA. The sample holds about 52,000 clones, over 70% seen once. These data come from a study of memory CD4+ T cells and cytomegalovirus serostatus. Findings and caveats of the study: A US-trained random forest predicted CMV serostatus with median AUC around 0.91.

The V and J ends lost 0 bases and 4 bases respectively, with 10 bases between them. Germline V lookup: CDR1 MGHRA, CDR2 YSYEKL. The CDR3 covers 15 residues. This chain joins TRBV4-1 and TRBJ1-5; the D gene is possibly TRBD1 (5 bases). This TCR derives from an adult in good health and CMV-seropositive. Sequencing used memory CD4+ T cells from blood. The DNA for the CDR3 is TGCGCCAGCAGCCAAGATCCACAGGCAAATCAGCCCCAGCATTTT. It is translated as CASSQDPQANQPQHF.